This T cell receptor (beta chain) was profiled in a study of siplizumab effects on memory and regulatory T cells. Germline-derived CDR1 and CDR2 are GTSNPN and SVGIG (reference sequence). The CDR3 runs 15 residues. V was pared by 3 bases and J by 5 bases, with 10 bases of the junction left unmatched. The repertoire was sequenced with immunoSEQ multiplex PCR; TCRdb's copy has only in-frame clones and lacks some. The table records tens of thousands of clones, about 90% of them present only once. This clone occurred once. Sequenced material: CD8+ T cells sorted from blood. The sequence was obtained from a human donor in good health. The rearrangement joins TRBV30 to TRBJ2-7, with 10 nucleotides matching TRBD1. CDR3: CAWRNRDRGLNEQYF. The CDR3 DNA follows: TGTGCCTGGAGAAACCGGGACAGGGGTCTCAACGAGCAGTACTTC.